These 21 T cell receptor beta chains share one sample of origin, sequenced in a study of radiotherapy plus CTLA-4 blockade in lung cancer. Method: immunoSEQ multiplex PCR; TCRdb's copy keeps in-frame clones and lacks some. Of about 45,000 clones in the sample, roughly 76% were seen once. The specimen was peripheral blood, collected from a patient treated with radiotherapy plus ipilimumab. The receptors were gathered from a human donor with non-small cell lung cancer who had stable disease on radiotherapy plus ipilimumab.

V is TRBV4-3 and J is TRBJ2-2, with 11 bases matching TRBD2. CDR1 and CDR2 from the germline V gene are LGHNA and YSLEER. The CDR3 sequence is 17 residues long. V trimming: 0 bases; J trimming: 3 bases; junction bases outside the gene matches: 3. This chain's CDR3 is CASSQEPTSGDTGELFF. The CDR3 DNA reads TGCGCCAGCAGCCAAGAGCCGACTAGCGGGGACACCGGGGAGCTGTTTTTT.

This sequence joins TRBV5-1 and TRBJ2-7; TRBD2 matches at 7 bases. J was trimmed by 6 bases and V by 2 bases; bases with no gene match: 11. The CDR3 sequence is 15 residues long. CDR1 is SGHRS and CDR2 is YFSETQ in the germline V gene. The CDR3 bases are TGCGCCAGCAGCTTCACCGAACCCGGACTAGGCGAGCAGTACGTC. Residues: CASSFTEPGLGEQYV.

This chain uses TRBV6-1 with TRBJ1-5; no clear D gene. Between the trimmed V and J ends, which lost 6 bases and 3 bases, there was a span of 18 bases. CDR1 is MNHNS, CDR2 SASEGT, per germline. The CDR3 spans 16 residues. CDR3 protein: CASRESPGSVNQPQHF. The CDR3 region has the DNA TGTGCCAGCAGGGAATCACCCGGGTCAGTCAATCAGCCCCAGCATTTT.

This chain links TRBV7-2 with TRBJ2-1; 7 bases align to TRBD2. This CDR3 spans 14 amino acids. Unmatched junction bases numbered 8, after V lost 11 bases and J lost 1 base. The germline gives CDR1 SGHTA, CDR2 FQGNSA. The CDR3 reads CASGAGMSYNEQFF. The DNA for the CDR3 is TGTGCCTCTGGAGCGGGGATGTCCTACAATGAGCAGTTCTTC.

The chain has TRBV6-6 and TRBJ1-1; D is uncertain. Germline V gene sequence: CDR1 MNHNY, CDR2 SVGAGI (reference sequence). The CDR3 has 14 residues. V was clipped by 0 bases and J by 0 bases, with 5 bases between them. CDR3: CASSYSDMNTEAFF. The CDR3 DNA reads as TGTGCCAGCAGTTACTCTGATATGAACACTGAAGCTTTCTTT.

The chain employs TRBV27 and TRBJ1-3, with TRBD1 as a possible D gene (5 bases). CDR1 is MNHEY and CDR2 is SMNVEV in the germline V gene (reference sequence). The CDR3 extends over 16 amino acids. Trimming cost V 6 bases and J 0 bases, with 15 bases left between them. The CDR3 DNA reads TGTGCCAGCAGAACAACCACAGGTTCCTCTGGAAACACCATATATTTT. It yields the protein CASRTTTGSSGNTIYF.

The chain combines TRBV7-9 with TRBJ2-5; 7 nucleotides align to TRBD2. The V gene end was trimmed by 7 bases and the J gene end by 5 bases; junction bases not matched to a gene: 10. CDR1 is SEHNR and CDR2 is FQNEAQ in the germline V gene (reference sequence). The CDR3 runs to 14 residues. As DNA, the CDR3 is TGTGCCAGCATCAAAGGGAGGGCCGGGGAGACCCAGTACTTC. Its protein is CASIKGRAGETQYF.

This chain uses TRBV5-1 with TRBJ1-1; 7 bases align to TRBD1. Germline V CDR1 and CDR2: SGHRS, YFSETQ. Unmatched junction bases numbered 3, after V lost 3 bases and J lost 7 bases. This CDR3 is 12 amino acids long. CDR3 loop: CASSWDSGEAFF. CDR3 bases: TGCGCCAGCAGCTGGGACAGCGGTGAAGCTTTCTTT. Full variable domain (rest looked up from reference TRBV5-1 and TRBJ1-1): KAGVTQTPRYLIKTRGQQVTLSCSPISGHRSVSWYQQTPGQGLQFLFEYFSETQRNKGNFPGRFSGRQFSNSRSEMNVSTLELGDSALYLCASSWDSGEAFFGQGTRLTVV.

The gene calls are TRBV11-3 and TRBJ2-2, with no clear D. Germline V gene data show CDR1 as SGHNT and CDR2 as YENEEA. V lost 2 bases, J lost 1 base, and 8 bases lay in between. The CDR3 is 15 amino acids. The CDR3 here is CASSLLAGNTGELFF. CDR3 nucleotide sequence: TGTGCCAGCAGCTTACTTGCTGGGAACACCGGGGAGCTGTTTTTT.

CDR3 DNA sequence: TGTGCCAGCAGCCTGGGGGCTGGGGCCAACGTCCTGACTTTC. Protein product: CASSLGAGANVLTF. This rearrangement joins TRBV14 to TRBJ2-6; TRBD1 or TRBD2 may be the D gene (5 bases each). Trimming shortened V by 4 bases and J by 2 bases, and 6 bases separated the two germline ends. The CDR3 spans 14 residues. Germline CDR1 reads SGHDN; CDR2 reads FVKESK.

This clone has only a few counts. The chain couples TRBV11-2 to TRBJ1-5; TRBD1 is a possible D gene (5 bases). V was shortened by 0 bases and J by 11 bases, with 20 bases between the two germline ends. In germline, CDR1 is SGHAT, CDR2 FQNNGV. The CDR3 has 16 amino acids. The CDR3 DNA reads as TGTGCCAGCAGCTTAGATGGGGCGGTCCCCTCCCTGGCCCAGCATTTT. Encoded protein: CASSLDGAVPSLAQHF.

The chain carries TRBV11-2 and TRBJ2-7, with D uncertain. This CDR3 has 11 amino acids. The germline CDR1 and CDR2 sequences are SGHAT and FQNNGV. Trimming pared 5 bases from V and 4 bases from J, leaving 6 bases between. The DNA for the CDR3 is TGTGCCAGCAGCCCCGATTACGAGCAGTACTTC. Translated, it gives CASSPDYEQYF.

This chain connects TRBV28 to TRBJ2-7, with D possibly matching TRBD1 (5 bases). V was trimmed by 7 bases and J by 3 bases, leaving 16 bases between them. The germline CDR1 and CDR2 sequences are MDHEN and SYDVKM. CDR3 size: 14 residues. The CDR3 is CASTKVGHNYEQYF. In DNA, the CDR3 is TGTGCCAGCACCAAGGTTGGACATAACTACGAGCAGTACTTC. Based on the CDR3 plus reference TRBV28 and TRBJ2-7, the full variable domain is DVKVTQSSRYLVKRTGEKVFLECVQDMDHENMFWYRQDPGLGLRLIYFSYDVKMKEKGDIPEGYSVSREKKERFSLILESASTNQTSMYLCASTKVGHNYEQYFGPGTRLTVT.

The CDR3 nucleotides read TGTGCCAGCAGCGATGGGACACTCGCAACTAATGAAAAACTGTTTTTT. The encoded protein is CASSDGTLATNEKLFF. The V call is TRBV9, the J call TRBJ1-4; TRBD1 might be the D (6 bases). From germline, CDR1 is SGDLS and CDR2 YYNGEE. The ends were cut back, 3 bases at V and 0 bases at J, with 12 bases in the middle. This CDR3 has 16 amino acids.

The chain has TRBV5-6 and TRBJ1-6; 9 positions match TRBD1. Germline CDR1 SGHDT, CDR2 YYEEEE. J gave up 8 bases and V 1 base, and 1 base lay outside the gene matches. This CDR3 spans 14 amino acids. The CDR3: CASSLWDRDSPLHF. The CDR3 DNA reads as TGTGCCAGCAGCTTGTGGGACAGGGATTCACCCCTCCACTTT.

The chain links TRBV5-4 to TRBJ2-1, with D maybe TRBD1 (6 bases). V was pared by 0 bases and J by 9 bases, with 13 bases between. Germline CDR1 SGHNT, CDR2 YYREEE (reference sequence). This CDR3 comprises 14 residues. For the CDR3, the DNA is TGTGCCAGCAGCTTGGGACAGGAGTGGGGTGAGCAGTTCTTC. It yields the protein CASSLGQEWGEQFF.

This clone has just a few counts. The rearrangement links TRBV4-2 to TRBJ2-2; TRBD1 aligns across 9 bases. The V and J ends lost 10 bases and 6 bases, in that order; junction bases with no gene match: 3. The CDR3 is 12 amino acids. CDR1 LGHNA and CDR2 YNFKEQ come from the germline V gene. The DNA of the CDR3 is TGTGCCACGGGACAGGGAGCCGGGGAGCTGTTTTTT. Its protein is CATGQGAGELFF.

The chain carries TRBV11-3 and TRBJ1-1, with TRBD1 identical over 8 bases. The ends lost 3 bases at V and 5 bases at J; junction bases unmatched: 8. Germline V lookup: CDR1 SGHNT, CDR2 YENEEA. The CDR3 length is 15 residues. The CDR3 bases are TGTGCCAGCAGCTTTACAGGGGGAGGAGAGACTGAAGCTTTCTTT. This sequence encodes CASSFTGGGETEAFF.

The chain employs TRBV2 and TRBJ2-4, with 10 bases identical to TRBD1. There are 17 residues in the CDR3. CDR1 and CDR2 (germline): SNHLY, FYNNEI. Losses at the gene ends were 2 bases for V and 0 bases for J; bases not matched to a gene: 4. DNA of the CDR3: TGTGCCAGCAGTGAATTGGGACAGGGGCTAGCCAAAAACATTCAGTACTTC. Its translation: CASSELGQGLAKNIQYF.

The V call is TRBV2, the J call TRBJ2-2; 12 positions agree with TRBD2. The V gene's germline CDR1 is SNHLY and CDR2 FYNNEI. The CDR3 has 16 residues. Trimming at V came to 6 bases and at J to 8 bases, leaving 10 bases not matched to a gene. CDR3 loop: CASSLTSGGIGGELFF. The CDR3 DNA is TGTGCCAGCAGCCTGACTAGCGGGGGAATTGGTGGGGAGCTGTTTTTT.

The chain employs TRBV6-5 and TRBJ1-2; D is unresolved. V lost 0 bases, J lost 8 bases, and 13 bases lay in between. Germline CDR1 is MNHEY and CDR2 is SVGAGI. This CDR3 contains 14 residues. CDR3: CASSYSGLVGGYTF. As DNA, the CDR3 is TGTGCCAGCAGTTACTCTGGACTAGTGGGGGGCTACACCTTC.